Shown below are 16 T cell receptor beta chains from a single sample sequenced in a study of control samples from healthy donors and cancer patients. The data were produced by immunoSEQ multiplex PCR, yet TCRdb's version contains in-frame clones alone and is incomplete. The sample includes nearly 9,500 clones, roughly 91% of them seen just once. The source material was PBMCs. The receptors here all came from a man between 60 and 70 years old with colorectal cancer.

V and J are TRBV11-2 and TRBJ1-2, with 7 bases identical to TRBD1. Trimming removed 0 bases from V and 6 bases from J; junction bases left unmatched: 13. Germline V lookup: CDR1 SGHAT, CDR2 FQNNGV. The CDR3 extends over 17 amino acids. This chain's CDR3 is CASSLDPMTGHINGYTF. CDR3 DNA: TGTGCCAGCAGCTTAGATCCTATGACAGGGCATATTAATGGCTACACCTTC.

The gene calls are TRBV3-1 (or the pseudogene TRBV3-2) and TRBJ2-7; 12 nucleotides agree with TRBD1. The CDR3 extends over 16 amino acids. Germline V gives CDR1 LGHDT, CDR2 YNNKEL (reference sequence). V was clipped by 3 bases and J by 7 bases; unmatched bases: 10. Here the CDR3 DNA reads TGTGCCAGCAGCCAGGGCCCGGGACAGGGGGCGGGGGAGCAGTACTTC. Its protein product is CASSQGPGQGAGEQYF.

The chain carries TRBV3-1 (or the pseudogene TRBV3-2) and TRBJ2-3, with unresolved D. The CDR3 is 17 residues long. The germline V gene encodes CDR1 LGHDT and CDR2 YNNKEL (reference sequence). Trimming removed 5 bases at V and 5 bases at J, with 23 bases between. The CDR3 nucleotides are TGTGCCAGCAGCGTTTATCGTACCATTTGTCATCAAGATACGCAGTATTTT. This encodes CASSVYRTICHQDTQYF.

This CDR3 reads CSVEGRGHRTEAFF. For the CDR3, the DNA is TGCAGCGTTGAAGGTAGGGGGCACCGGACTGAAGCTTTCTTT. V gene TRBV29-1 combines with J gene TRBJ1-1; TRBD1 agrees at 7 bases. Germline lookup yields CDR1 SQVTM and CDR2 ANQGSEA. This CDR3 has 14 amino acids. The V gene end was trimmed by 1 base and the J gene end by 5 bases; junction bases not matched to a gene: 7.

The V call is TRBV18, the J call TRBJ1-1, with 7 bases identical to TRBD1. From germline, CDR1 is KGHSH and CDR2 LQKENI. J was trimmed by 1 base and V by 3 bases; bases with no gene match: 8. This CDR3 is built from 16 residues. DNA for the CDR3: TGTGCCAGCTCACCGACAGGGCAGCCGGGGAACACTGAAGCTTTCTTT. Translated: CASSPTGQPGNTEAFF.

The chain uses TRBV5-4 and TRBJ2-1, with a possible D match to TRBD2 (5 bases). This CDR3 is built from 15 residues. V gave up 0 bases and J gave up 2 bases, with 9 bases separating them. Germline V CDR1 and CDR2: SGHNT, YYREEE (reference sequence). The CDR3 spells CASSLEALAYNEQFF. In nucleotides, the CDR3 is TGTGCCAGCAGCTTGGAGGCACTAGCCTACAATGAGCAGTTCTTC.

The chain carries TRBV10-3 and TRBJ1-1; D remains unclear. The V and J ends lost 0 bases and 5 bases respectively, with 13 bases between them. This CDR3 contains 15 residues. Germline CDR1 ENHRY, CDR2 SYGVKD. This CDR3 is CAISESGLVWTEAFF. CDR3 bases: TGTGCCATCAGTGAGTCGGGTTTGGTTTGGACTGAAGCTTTCTTT.

The J gene is TRBJ1-2, the V gene TRBV30; D gene uncertain. Germline values: CDR1 GTSNPN, CDR2 SVGIG (reference sequence). V was cut by 0 bases and J by 13 bases, with 12 bases left in between. The CDR3 length is 11 residues. CDR3 sequence reads: CAWSVTQPLTF. CDR3 nucleotides: TGTGCCTGGAGTGTAACGCAGCCGCTCACCTTC.

This chain links TRBV14 with TRBJ1-6, with D possibly being TRBD1 (5 bases). Per the germline V gene, CDR1 is SGHDN and CDR2 is FVKESK. V was shortened by 3 bases and J by 7 bases, with 13 bases between the two germline ends. The CDR3 spans 15 residues. Here the CDR3 DNA reads TGTGCCAGCAGCCACCTCAGGGAGCGGAATTCACCCCTCCACTTT. Its protein product is CASSHLRERNSPLHF.

The chain joins TRBV29-1 to TRBJ2-3, with D maybe TRBD2 (5 bases). The germline CDR1 and CDR2 sequences are SQVTM and ANQGSEA. V lost 1 base and J lost 3, with 11 bases in between. This CDR3 contains 14 residues. CDR3 residues: CSVEGGADTDTQYF. DNA for the CDR3: TGCAGCGTTGAAGGGGGAGCGGATACAGATACGCAGTATTTT.

The rearrangement uses TRBV2 and TRBJ2-7; TRBD1 is a possible D gene (5 bases). This CDR3 spans 16 amino acids. Germline CDR1 reads SNHLY; CDR2 reads FYNNEI. Trimming stripped 1 base from V and 5 bases from J, with 18 bases between. This CDR3 is CASSEVRQLKIDEQYF. The CDR3 DNA reads as TGTGCCAGCAGTGAAGTTAGACAGCTTAAGATCGACGAGCAGTACTTC. The full variable domain, completed using reference TRBV2 and TRBJ2-7, is EPEVTQTPSHQVTQMGQEVILRCVPISNHLYFYWYRQILGQKVEFLVSFYNNEISEKSEIFDDQFSVERPDGSNFTLKIRSTKLEDSAMYFCASSEVRQLKIDEQYFGPGTRLTVT.

DNA for the CDR3: TGTGCCAGCAGCATCTCCCGGACTAACCCCGTAATTCCACTTGGGGGCACAGATACGCAGTATTTT. Its translation is CASSISRTNPVIPLGGTDTQYF. The chain is built from TRBV3-1 (or the pseudogene TRBV3-2) and TRBJ2-3, with a weak D call TRBD2 (6 bases). V lost 5 bases to trimming and J lost 1 base, with 34 bases between them. In germline, CDR1 is LGHDT, CDR2 YNNKEL (reference sequence). The CDR3 has 22 residues.

This clone was seen a few times. The chain links TRBV3-1 (or the pseudogene TRBV3-2) to TRBJ2-3; 8 nucleotides agree with TRBD2. Unmatched junction bases numbered 2, after V lost 1 base and J lost 5 bases. The CDR3 runs 14 residues. CDR1 is LGHDT and CDR2 is YNNKEL in the germline V gene (reference sequence). The CDR3 region has the DNA TGTGCCAGCAGCCAAGCGGGGGGGCAAGATACGCAGTATTTT. Its protein is CASSQAGGQDTQYF.

The rearrangement uses TRBV15 and TRBJ1-4, with D maybe TRBD1 (6 bases). V lost 2 bases, J lost 4 bases, and 14 bases lay in between. The CDR3 length is 16 residues. From germline, CDR1 is LNHNV and CDR2 YYDKDF (reference sequence). The CDR3 DNA reads as TGTGCCACCAGCAGACTAGGGACACTTAATAATGAAAAACTGTTTTTT. It yields the protein CATSRLGTLNNEKLFF.

The chain joins TRBV25-1 to TRBJ1-5; D is unresolved. CDR1 and CDR2 (germline): MGHDK, SYGVNS. Trimming left V 1 base short and J 6 bases short, with 10 bases between. CDR3 length: 14 amino acids. CDR3 sequence (DNA): TGTGCCAGCAGTGAATTTGGGAGTTCTCAGCCCCAGCATTTT. Residues: CASSEFGSSQPQHF.

This clone appeared once. The chain recombines TRBV4-3 with TRBJ2-7, with TRBD1 identical over 7 bases. The J segment lost 6 bases and the V segment lost 0 bases, leaving 5 bases of the junction unmatched. Per the germline V gene, CDR1 is LGHNA and CDR2 is YSLEER. The CDR3 is made up of 14 amino acids. The CDR3 here is CASSQDWAGGEQYF. The CDR3, as DNA: TGCGCCAGCAGCCAAGACTGGGCAGGGGGCGAGCAGTACTTC.